The following is a T cell receptor beta chain sequence with its context. The antigen is not known. The CDR3 consists of 15 residues. CDR1 and CDR2 from the germline V gene are LNHDA and SQIVND (reference sequence). The V end was cut by 2 bases, the J end by 1 base, with 8 bases between. The record originates from a study of cytomegalovirus exposure and HLA in healthy donors. Study conclusions and caveats: Several of the most significant clusters appeared, in a later analysis, to be linked to common viral pathogens. Of the V segments, some could not be distinguished, including TRBV6-2 and TRBV6-3, and were excluded. Earlier findings revealed that most TCR beta V segments proved productive either about 87% or about 30% of the time.

Both 60 Vbeta primers and 13 Jbeta primers went into the PCR. Sequencing used immunoSEQ multiplex PCR; TCRdb keeps in-frame clones, though not all of them. There are nearly 65,000 clones in the sample; about 76% occur only once, and approximately 5.4% lies in the top ten. Sequenced material: PBMCs. The TCR sequence derives from a man aged 50 or older in good health and CMV-seronegative. The chain has TRBV19 and TRBJ1-4, with D tentatively TRBD1 (5 bases). CDR3: CASSIMGGTNEKLFF. The CDR3 coding sequence is TGTGCCAGTAGTATAATGGGGGGAACTAATGAAAAACTGTTTTTT.